Shown below are 28 T cell receptor beta chains from a single sample sequenced in a study of identical twins. Each CDR3 protein is one row after TCRdb ran MiXCR on the 5' RACE reads. The table has hundreds of thousands of distinct CDR3 sequences, roughly 18% seen once; the top ten hold about an eighth. This sample also belongs to another study, concerning T cells expressing NK-cell markers.

Sample: PBMCs. These receptors all stem from a woman aged 18-29 years in good health.

The chain carries TRBV18 and TRBJ2-1, with D hard to call. Trimming took off 3 bases at V and 1 base at J, with 7 bases between the two ends. CDR3 length: 14 amino acids. CDR1 is KGHSH and CDR2 is LQKENI in the germline V gene. This CDR3 reads CASSPPRSYNEQFF. DNA for the CDR3: TGTGCCAGCTCACCCCCGCGGTCCTACAATGAGCAGTTCTTC.

The chain links TRBV29-1 to TRBJ2-7; D is perhaps TRBD1 or TRBD2 (5 bases each). V was shortened by 5 bases and J by 6 bases, with 17 bases between the two germline ends. The length of the CDR3 is 13 residues. The germline V gene encodes CDR1 SQVTM and CDR2 ANQGSEA. The CDR3 loop reads CSVTPGRDGEQYF. For the CDR3, the DNA is TGCAGCGTTACCCCGGGTAGGGACGGCGAGCAGTACTTC.

This clonotype has a count of ten or more. The chain is built from TRBV27 and TRBJ2-3; the D is unclear. The germline V gene has CDR1 MNHEY and CDR2 SMNVEV (reference sequence). This CDR3 has 13 amino acids. V gave up 6 bases and J gave up 3 bases, with 10 bases separating them. The CDR3 sequence is CASSFLGTDTQYF. DNA for the CDR3: TGTGCCAGCAGCTTCCTTGGTACAGATACGCAGTATTTT.

V is TRBV11-2 and J is TRBJ2-7; the D gene is possibly TRBD1 (6 bases). This CDR3 spans 15 amino acids. CDR1 is SGHAT, CDR2 FQNNGV, per germline. V dropped 4 bases and J dropped 2 bases, with 15 bases sitting between them. CDR3 sequence: CASSSSGVIAYEQYF. The CDR3, as DNA: TGTGCCAGCAGCTCATCAGGGGTGATCGCCTACGAGCAGTACTTC.

This clonotype was observed a handful of times. This chain uses TRBV11-1 with TRBJ2-5; 12 bases fit TRBD2. CDR1 is SGHAT, CDR2 FQDESV, per germline (reference sequence). Trimming took 2 bases from V and 4 from J; bases not matched to a gene: 8. The CDR3 consists of 17 residues. The CDR3 DNA reads as TGTGCCAGCAGCTTACGGACTAGCGGGATATCGGGAGAGACCCAGTACTTC. Translating it yields CASSLRTSGISGETQYF. Using reference TRBV11-1 and TRBJ2-5 for the parts outside the CDR3, the full variable domain is EAEVAQSPRYKITEKSQAVAFWCDPISGHATLYWYRQILGQGPELLVQFQDESVVDDSQLPKDRFSAERLKGVDSTLKIQPAELGDSAMYLCASSLRTSGISGETQYFGPGTRLLVL.

The chain links TRBV5-1 to TRBJ1-5; D might be TRBD1 (5 bases). Germline assignment: CDR1 SGHRS and CDR2 YFSETQ. The CDR3 is 16 residues long. The V end was cut by 2 bases, the J end by 1 base, with 13 bases between. The CDR3, as DNA: TGCGCCAGCAGCTTAGAGGGGATTGGGAGCAATCAGCCCCAGCATTTT. Residues: CASSLEGIGSNQPQHF.

This clonotype was recorded a few times. The CDR3 bases are TGTGCCAGCAGCCAATCGACCCATATAGCGGGATCCTCCTACGAGCAGTACTTC. Protein product: CASSQSTHIAGSSYEQYF. J is TRBJ2-7 and V is TRBV12-3 or TRBV12-4; 8 nucleotides line up with TRBD2. V shed 6 bases, J shed 0 bases, and the junction held 16 bases outside the gene matches. CDR3 length equals 18 residues.

The V gene is TRBV30, the J gene TRBJ2-1; possible D gene TRBD1, 5 bases. The CDR3 sequence is 12 residues long. Germline values: CDR1 GTSNPN, CDR2 SVGIG (reference sequence). The germline V and J ends were trimmed by 0 bases and 9 bases, with 9 bases remaining between them. CDR3 bases: TGTGCCTGGAGTGTAGTAGGGGTTGAGCAGTTCTTC. This gives the protein CAWSVVGVEQFF.

The V and J genes are TRBV27 and TRBJ2-7; 11 bases are shared with TRBD2. V was pared by 5 bases and J by 2 bases, with 8 bases of the junction left unmatched. The CDR3 spans 16 residues. CDR1 MNHEY and CDR2 SMNVEV come from the germline V gene (reference sequence). The CDR3 coding sequence is TGTGCCAGCAGTACTCGGACTAGCGGGTCCCCCTACGAGCAGTACTTC. Translation gives CASSTRTSGSPYEQYF.

In its sample, this clonotype was seen a few times. The chain has TRBV29-1 and TRBJ2-1, with D unresolved. Looked up from germline, CDR1 is SQVTM and CDR2 is ANQGSEA. This CDR3 spans 14 amino acids. The V gene lost 6 bases and the J gene lost 0 bases, with 12 bases spanning the gap. CDR3 region: CSVHRTSSYNEQFF. The CDR3 DNA is TGCAGCGTGCACAGAACAAGCTCCTACAATGAGCAGTTCTTC.

The rearrangement links TRBV4-2 to TRBJ2-2, with unresolved D. The CDR3 runs to 16 residues. Deletions cut 0 bases from V and 4 bases from J, with 12 bases between. Looked up from germline, CDR1 is LGHNA and CDR2 is YNFKEQ. The DNA for the CDR3 is TGTGCCAGCAGCCAAGATCGGGCAGTGGCCACCGGGGAGCTGTTTTTT. It encodes CASSQDRAVATGELFF.

In its sample, this clonotype was seen many times. The V gene is TRBV6-6, the J gene TRBJ2-7; possibly TRBD2 for D (5 bases). V lost 8 bases and J lost 0, with 8 bases in between. Germline lookup yields CDR1 MNHNY and CDR2 SVGAGI (reference sequence). The CDR3 has 12 residues. The CDR3 sequence is CASARGSYEQYF. The CDR3 DNA sequence: TGTGCCAGCGCCCGGGGCTCCTACGAGCAGTACTTC.

The J gene is TRBJ2-7, the V gene TRBV5-5; 10 nucleotides align to TRBD1. Germline assignment: CDR1 SGHKS and CDR2 YYEKEE (reference sequence). This CDR3 comprises 16 residues. J was trimmed by 3 bases and V by 2 bases; bases with no gene match: 8. The CDR3 region is CASSFRSGQGIYEQYF. The CDR3 nucleotides are TGTGCCAGCAGCTTCCGTTCGGGACAGGGGATCTACGAGCAGTACTTC.

The chain has TRBV24-1 and TRBJ2-1, with a tentative D call TRBD1 (6 bases). V lost 5 bases and J lost 5, with 15 bases in between. The CDR3 totals 15 residues. Per the germline V gene, CDR1 is KGHDR and CDR2 is SFDVKD. In DNA form, the CDR3 reads TGTGCCACCAGTGCCGTGGACCAGGGGAACAATGAGCAGTTCTTC. This encodes CATSAVDQGNNEQFF.

In DNA, the CDR3 is TGTGCCAGCAGTTCCGACCCGACTAGCCCAGAGACCCAGTACTTC. Translated, it gives CASSSDPTSPETQYF. V and J are TRBV6-5 and TRBJ2-5, with 7 nucleotides matching TRBD2. CDR3 length: 15 residues. Looked up from germline, CDR1 is MNHEY and CDR2 is SVGAGI. Unmatched junction bases numbered 9, after V lost 4 bases and J lost 4 bases.

The gene calls are TRBV6-1 and TRBJ2-5; 10 bases align to TRBD1. J gave up 3 bases and V 9 bases, and 7 bases lay outside the gene matches. This CDR3 has 14 amino acids. Germline V gene lookup returns CDR1 MNHNS and CDR2 SASEGT. CDR3 region: CASLTGQGEETQYF. The CDR3, as DNA: TGTGCCAGTCTAACTGGACAGGGGGAAGAGACCCAGTACTTC.

This clonotype showed up just a few times. The chain is built from TRBV7-2 and TRBJ2-5; perhaps TRBD1 as D (5 bases). With 2 bases removed from V and 3 bases from J, the gap between germline ends came to 10 bases. Germline V gene lookup returns CDR1 SGHTA and CDR2 FQGNSA. The CDR3 contains 14 residues. CDR3 sequence reads: CASSLTGPKETQYF. The CDR3 coding sequence is TGTGCCAGCAGCTTAACAGGACCAAAAGAGACCCAGTACTTC.

The genes are TRBV29-1 and TRBJ2-2; 11 bases fit TRBD2. The CDR3 consists of 16 residues. CDR1 is SQVTM and CDR2 is ANQGSEA in the germline V gene. V shed 7 bases and J 0 bases; nucleotides not matched to a gene: 7. CDR3 residues: CSALTSGVTNTGELFF. DNA for the CDR3: TGCAGCGCCCTGACTAGCGGGGTTACGAACACCGGGGAGCTGTTTTTT.

Turning to this clonotype: The junction departs from germline at one end; a sequencing error may be responsible. The rearrangement joins TRBV12-3 or TRBV12-4 to TRBJ2-5; 13 bases map to TRBD2. CDR3 length equals 12 residues. For the CDR3, the DNA is TGTGCCAGCAGTACCGGGACTAGCGGGACACACTTC. As protein: CASSTGTSGTHF.

The chain couples TRBV20-1 to TRBJ1-4; D unresolved. This CDR3 has 12 residues. CDR1 and CDR2 (germline): DFQATT, SNEGSKA (reference sequence). V lost 3 bases to trimming and J lost 6 bases, with 8 bases between them. The CDR3: CSASPGYEKLFF. The CDR3 nucleotides are TGCAGTGCTAGCCCCGGGTATGAAAAACTGTTTTTT.

The chain employs TRBV20-1 and TRBJ2-3; D remains unclear. V lost 5 bases and J 3 bases, leaving 9 bases between the germline ends. This CDR3 comprises 12 residues. Looked up from germline, CDR1 is DFQATT and CDR2 is SNEGSKA (reference sequence). The DNA of the CDR3 is TGCAGTGCTCCCGCGGAGACAGATACGCAGTATTTT. This gives the protein CSAPAETDTQYF.

V usage is TRBV15 and J usage is TRBJ1-2; TRBD1 agrees at 10 bases. Germline trimming cut 7 bases from V and 1 base from J; bases unmatched to any gene: 3. The CDR3 covers 14 residues. Germline V gene data show CDR1 as LNHNV and CDR2 as YYDKDF (reference sequence). CDR3 protein: CATTGQGGNYGYTF. CDR3 DNA: TGTGCCACCACCGGACAGGGGGGTAACTATGGCTACACCTTC.

CDR3 sequence (DNA): TGCAGTGCTAGAGGACGGGCAGGACGGGCACAAGAGACCCAGTACTTC. Translating gives CSARGRAGRAQETQYF. V gene TRBV20-1 combines with J gene TRBJ2-5, with D unresolved. Trimming pared 1 base from V and 2 bases from J, leaving 17 bases between. The CDR3 totals 16 residues. The germline V gene has CDR1 DFQATT and CDR2 SNEGSKA (reference sequence).

The rearrangement joins TRBV20-1 to TRBJ2-1; tentative D call: TRBD2 (6 bases). Germline CDR1 DFQATT, CDR2 SNEGSKA (reference sequence). The V end lost 3 bases, the J end lost 3 bases, and 9 bases lay between the germline ends. This CDR3 is 13 amino acids long. In DNA, the CDR3 is TGCAGTGCTAGTTTGGGGGGCTACAATGAGCAGTTCTTC. Translation: CSASLGGYNEQFF.

This clonotype was counted at least ten times. The V call is TRBV2, the J call TRBJ2-3; D not resolved. CDR1 and CDR2 (germline): SNHLY, FYNNEI. The ends were cut back, 2 bases at V and 1 base at J, with 10 bases in the middle. The CDR3 spans 15 residues. The DNA for the CDR3 is TGTGCCAGCAGTGAACAAGCTCTCCGCACAGATACGCAGTATTTT. This codes for CASSEQALRTDTQYF.

This clonotype was observed a few times. The V gene is TRBV25-1, the J gene TRBJ2-3; 8 bases map to TRBD2. V lost 6 bases to trimming and J lost 6 bases; unmatched junction nucleotides: 11. Per germline, CDR1 MGHDK and CDR2 SYGVNS. CDR3 length: 15 amino acids. CDR3 region: CASRGSGAGSDTQYF. The CDR3 DNA follows: TGTGCCAGCAGAGGTAGCGGGGCTGGCTCGGATACGCAGTATTTT.

This clonotype has a handful of counts. The rearrangement links TRBV6-5 to TRBJ1-2; TRBD1 agrees at 9 bases. Germline V gene lookup returns CDR1 MNHEY and CDR2 SVGAGI. The CDR3 length is 15 residues. Germline trimming cut 6 bases from V and 5 bases from J; bases unmatched to any gene: 10. The CDR3, as DNA: TGTGCCAGCAGCTTAGCTCCCGGGACAGGGTATGGCTACACCTTC. Its translation: CASSLAPGTGYGYTF.

This clonotype has a count of ten or more. The genes are TRBV7-9 and TRBJ2-5; D is perhaps TRBD2 (6 bases). Germline loops: CDR1 SEHNR, CDR2 FQNEAQ (reference sequence). V was trimmed by 2 bases and J by 5 bases, leaving 12 bases between them. This CDR3 has 14 amino acids. The CDR3 here is CASSLLSGGETQYF. Here the CDR3 DNA reads TGTGCCAGCAGCTTATTAAGCGGAGGGGAGACCCAGTACTTC.